The 32 T cell receptor beta chains given below trace back to one sample, sequenced in a study of T cells expressing NK-cell markers. From its re-call of the 5' RACE reads, TCRdb lists each CDR3 protein once, without DNA. The repertoire shows more than 120,000 distinct CDR3 sequences; the top ten hold around 10%. Source material: blood T cells: a sorted CD56 or NKG2C T cell subset, CD4+ or CD8+ T cells, or bulk PBMC T cells (not recorded which). The receptors were sampled from a young man in good health.

The V and J genes are TRBV4-3 and TRBJ2-7. Germline V lookup: CDR1 LGHNA, CDR2 YSLEER. There are 14 residues in the CDR3. Here the CDR3 reads CASSQESGDYEQYF.

The chain joins TRBV30 to TRBJ1-2; TCRdb names TRBD1, which stays unverified in the absence of DNA. The CDR3 has 14 amino acids. CDR1 and CDR2 from the germline V gene are GTSNPN and SVGIG (reference sequence). CDR3 protein: CAWSVYRGRNGYTF.

V is TRBV14 and J is TRBJ2-1; TCRdb gives TRBD2 as the D gene, but with no DNA this cannot be confirmed. CDR3 length equals 17 residues. Germline loops: CDR1 SGHDN, CDR2 FVKESK. CDR3 amino acids: CASSQGHGQGGHNEQFF.

The chain is built from TRBV29-1 and TRBJ2-1; TCRdb's assignment of TRBD2 cannot be checked, as there is no DNA. CDR1 and CDR2 from the germline V gene are SQVTM and ANQGSEA. CDR3 length: 11 residues. The CDR3 sequence: CSVEVGGIPFF.

The V and J genes are TRBV5-5 and TRBJ1-2. CDR3 length equals 17 residues. The V gene's germline CDR1 is SGHKS and CDR2 YYEKEE (reference sequence). This CDR3 is CASSLEALAGEPYGYTF.

The V call is TRBV12-3 or TRBV12-4, the J call TRBJ2-7; the D call of TRBD2 rests on TCRdb alone, since no DNA is present to check it. The CDR3 consists of 14 residues. CDR3 sequence reads: CASSLPGLPYEQYF.

This chain's CDR3 is CASKNLTGELFF. The chain couples TRBV12-3 or TRBV12-4 to TRBJ2-2. The CDR3 loop spans 12 amino acids.

This chain uses TRBV12-5 with TRBJ2-3. CDR1 LGHNT and CDR2 FRNRAP come from the germline V gene. The CDR3 spans 15 residues. CDR3 region: CASGPSVGGADTQYF.

V gene TRBV24-1 combines with J gene TRBJ2-3; TCRdb proposes TRBD1, but this gene call is untestable without DNA. The length of the CDR3 is 16 residues. The germline V gene encodes CDR1 KGHDR and CDR2 SFDVKD. This chain's CDR3 is CATSDPTGDLTDTQYF.

This chain joins TRBV20-1 and TRBJ2-1; without DNA, the TCRdb call of TRBD2 cannot be checked. The CDR3 loop spans 15 amino acids. Germline CDR1 and CDR2: DFQATT and SNEGSKA (reference sequence). The chain's CDR3 is CSAFKLVSVFNEQFF.

The rearrangement links TRBV29-1 to TRBJ2-3. CDR3 length equals 14 residues. Germline CDR1 reads SQVTM; CDR2 reads ANQGSEA. This chain's CDR3 is CSVEGHSSTDTQYF.

The V call is TRBV19, the J call TRBJ2-7; TCRdb's D gene call, TRBD1, goes unchecked for lack of DNA. Germline V gene sequence: CDR1 LNHDA, CDR2 SQIVND (reference sequence). CDR3 length: 15 residues. The CDR3 loop is CASSTRQETSYEQYF.

The chain links TRBV6-5 to TRBJ1-1; the D call from TCRdb, TRBD1, cannot be confirmed without DNA. This CDR3 is built from 14 residues. Germline values: CDR1 MNHEY, CDR2 SVGAGI. The CDR3 region is CASSFTGGTSEAFF.

The V call is TRBV14, the J call TRBJ2-7; TCRdb returns TRBD1, unconfirmable since there is no DNA. Germline CDR1 reads SGHDN; CDR2 reads FVKESK. There are 11 residues in the CDR3. This chain's CDR3 is CASASGIEQYF.

The rearrangement links TRBV2 to TRBJ2-4. Germline-derived CDR1 and CDR2 are SNHLY and FYNNEI. The CDR3 length is 19 residues. The CDR3 spells CASSVELLGNPTKRNIQYF.

The V call is TRBV12-3 or TRBV12-4, the J call TRBJ2-4; with no DNA, the TCRdb D assignment of TRBD1 cannot be verified. The CDR3 sequence is 16 residues long. CDR3: CASSIRDMGAKNIQYF.

The chain links TRBV29-1 to TRBJ1-1; the D call from TCRdb, TRBD1, cannot be confirmed without DNA. In germline, CDR1 is SQVTM, CDR2 ANQGSEA. The CDR3 runs 16 residues. The CDR3 protein is CSVEDPELGAFTEAFF.

This chain connects TRBV5-1 to TRBJ2-3; as DNA is missing, the TRBD2 call by TCRdb cannot be tested. Germline CDR1 and CDR2: SGHRS and YFSETQ. The length of the CDR3 is 16 residues. This CDR3 is CASSGGLDPGSDTQYF.

This chain connects TRBV9 to TRBJ1-5. This CDR3 has 14 amino acids. Germline V gene data show CDR1 as SGDLS and CDR2 as YYNGEE. CDR3 in amino acids: CASSANSLRRPQHF.

The V call is TRBV5-1, the J call TRBJ2-2; the TCRdb D gene call, TRBD1, has no DNA to confirm it. CDR1 SGHRS and CDR2 YFSETQ come from the germline V gene. The CDR3 is made up of 17 amino acids. The CDR3 here is CASSLSPGQLNTGELFF. The full variable domain, with the rest looked up from reference TRBV5-1 and TRBJ2-2, is KAGVTQTPRYLIKTRGQQVTLSCSPISGHRSVSWYQQTPGQGLQFLFEYFSETQRNKGNFPGRFSGRQFSNSRSEMNVSTLELGDSALYLCASSLSPGQLNTGELFFGEGSRLTVL.

The gene calls are TRBV27 and TRBJ2-7. The CDR3 sequence is 15 residues long. The germline V gene has CDR1 MNHEY and CDR2 SMNVEV (reference sequence). CDR3 protein: CASSLDGYTSYEQYF.

This chain links TRBV30 with TRBJ2-1. CDR1 GTSNPN and CDR2 SVGIG come from the germline V gene (reference sequence). CDR3 length: 13 residues. CDR3 amino acids: CAWSVLGYNEQFF. The full variable domain, in which reference TRBV30 and TRBJ2-1 provide the parts outside the CDR3, is SQTIHQWPATLVQPVGSPLSLECTVEGTSNPNLYWYRQAAGRGLQLLFYSVGIGQISSEVPQNLSASRPQDRQFILSSKKLLLSDSGFYLCAWSVLGYNEQFFGPGTRLTVL.

The genes are TRBV7-6 and TRBJ2-1; TCRdb proposes TRBD2, but this gene call is untestable without DNA. The CDR3 spans 17 residues. Germline lookup yields CDR1 SGHVS and CDR2 FNYEAQ. CDR3 region: CASSLVPREGLGNEQFF.

J is TRBJ2-3 and V is TRBV11-2; TCRdb calls TRBD2, which cannot be checked without DNA. This CDR3 region has 18 residues. Germline-derived CDR1 and CDR2 are SGHAT and FQNNGV. CDR3 amino acids: CASSTAGTSGASTDTQYF. The full variable domain, its missing parts supplied by reference TRBV11-2 and TRBJ2-3, is EAGVAQSPRYKIIEKRQSVAFWCNPISGHATLYWYQQILGQGPKLLIQFQNNGVVDDSQLPKDRFSAERLKGVDSTLKIQPAKLEDSAVYLCASSTAGTSGASTDTQYFGPGTRLTVL.

This rearrangement joins TRBV7-9 to TRBJ2-1. Per germline, CDR1 SEHNR and CDR2 FQNEAQ (reference sequence). The CDR3 consists of 15 residues. The CDR3 region is CASSLSISPYNEQFF.

This chain joins TRBV11-3 and TRBJ1-1; TCRdb's assignment of TRBD1 cannot be checked, as there is no DNA. This CDR3 contains 20 residues. The germline V gene has CDR1 SGHNT and CDR2 YENEEA. This chain's CDR3 is CASSLGSVWDRGYGNTEAFF.

The chain couples TRBV11-2 to TRBJ1-1; TCRdb names TRBD1, which stays unverified in the absence of DNA. Germline CDR1 and CDR2: SGHAT and FQNNGV. The CDR3 runs 15 residues. CDR3 region: CASRALQGAWSEAFF. The full variable domain, completed using reference TRBV11-2 and TRBJ1-1, is EAGVAQSPRYKIIEKRQSVAFWCNPISGHATLYWYQQILGQGPKLLIQFQNNGVVDDSQLPKDRFSAERLKGVDSTLKIQPAKLEDSAVYLCASRALQGAWSEAFFGQGTRLTVV.

CDR3 in amino acids: CASSNSDRGSYNEQFF. V is TRBV2 and J is TRBJ2-1. Germline lookup yields CDR1 SNHLY and CDR2 FYNNEI. This CDR3 comprises 16 residues.

The chain is built from TRBV19 and TRBJ2-1; no DNA is available, so the TRBD2 call from TCRdb remains unchecked. Germline CDR1 LNHDA, CDR2 SQIVND (reference sequence). This CDR3 has 14 residues. The CDR3: CASSIASGINEQFF.

The chain carries TRBV25-1 and TRBJ1-1; TCRdb gives TRBD1 as the D gene, but with no DNA this cannot be confirmed. The germline V gene encodes CDR1 MGHDK and CDR2 SYGVNS. This CDR3 has 14 residues. CDR3 sequence: CASSEAGVGTEAFF. The full variable domain, rest sourced from reference TRBV25-1 and TRBJ1-1, is EADIYQTPRYLVIGTGKKITLECSQTMGHDKMYWYQQDPGMELHLIHYSYGVNSTEKGDLSSESTVSRIRTEHFPLTLESARPSHTSQYLCASSEAGVGTEAFFGQGTRLTVV.

The chain joins TRBV2 to TRBJ2-1; TCRdb gives TRBD1 as the D gene, but with no DNA this cannot be confirmed. The CDR3 spans 11 residues. The V gene's germline CDR1 is SNHLY and CDR2 FYNNEI. CDR3: CASLGGNEQFF.

The chain recombines TRBV7-9 with TRBJ2-1; TCRdb lists TRBD1, though no DNA is available to test this call. CDR3 size: 15 residues. Germline CDR1 and CDR2: SEHNR and FQNEAQ (reference sequence). The CDR3 here is CASSSEARGYNEQFF.